This TCR beta chain originates from a study of T cell responses to AZD1222 COVID-19 vaccine. General study points: A mostly white British donor set with more females was recruited, and clonal diversity was possibly underestimated. The study identified only five or six AZD1222 recipients as seropositive at baseline. Unmutated variant regions are reportedly targeted by nearly half of spike-specific TCRs. All repertoire sampling was performed exclusively after the peak T cell response.

On this clone: Its antigen is still unknown.

The CDR3 totals 15 residues. The germline V gene has CDR1 ENHRY and CDR2 SYGVKD. Trimming took 8 bases from V and 1 from J, leaving 15 bases between them. TCRdb keeps only in-frame clones here, not all; method: immunoSEQ multiplex PCR. The sample yields 200,000 or so clones, around 92% seen once. The input for sequencing was peripheral blood, taken on day 0 of AZD1222 vaccination. The receptor was derived from an adult in good health. The rearrangement links TRBV10-3 to TRBJ1-3; unclear D gene. CDR3 region: CAIRNGGNSGNTIYF. DNA for the CDR3: TGTGCCATCCGTAACGGAGGGAATTCTGGAAACACCATATATTTT.